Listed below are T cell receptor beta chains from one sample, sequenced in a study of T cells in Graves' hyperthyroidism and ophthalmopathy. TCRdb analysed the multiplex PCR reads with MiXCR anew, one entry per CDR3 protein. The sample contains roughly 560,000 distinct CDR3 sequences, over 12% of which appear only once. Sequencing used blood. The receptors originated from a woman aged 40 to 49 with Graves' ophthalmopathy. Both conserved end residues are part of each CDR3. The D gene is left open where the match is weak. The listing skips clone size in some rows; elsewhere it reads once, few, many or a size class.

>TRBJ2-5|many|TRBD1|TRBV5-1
TGCGCCAGCAGCTCGGGACAGACGTACCAAGAGACCCAGTACTTC
CASSSGQTYQETQYF
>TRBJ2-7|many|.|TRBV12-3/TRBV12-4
TGTGCCAGCAGTTTACCAGGCTTATCCTACGAGCAGTACTTC
CASSLPGLSYEQYF
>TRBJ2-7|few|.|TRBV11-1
TGTGCCAGCAGCTTAGCGAATGGCGCAGCCTACGAGCAGTACTTC
CASSLANGAAYEQYF
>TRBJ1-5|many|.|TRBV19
TGTGCCAGTAGTAATTCTATGGGGGACAAGCATTTT
CASSNSMGDKHF
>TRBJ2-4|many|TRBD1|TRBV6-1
TGTGCCAGCAGTGAAGCTAGGGGGCTCGACGTCATTCAGTACTTC
CASSEARGLDVIQYF
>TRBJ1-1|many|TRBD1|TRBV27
TGTGCCAGCAGTTTATCGCAGACAGGGAGTGAAGCTTTCTTT
CASSLSQTGSEAFF
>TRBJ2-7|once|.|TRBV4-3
TGCGCCAGCAGCCAAGATCTAGGGTTCTACGAGCAGTACTTC
CASSQDLGFYEQYF
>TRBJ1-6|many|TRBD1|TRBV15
TGTGCCACCAGCAGAGATGGAACAGGGGAGCGATCACCCCTCCACTTT
CATSRDGTGERSPLHF
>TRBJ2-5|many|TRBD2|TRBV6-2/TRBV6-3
TGTGCCAGCAGTTCACAAGTAGCGGGAGCCGAGGAGACCCAGTACTTC
CASSSQVAGAEETQYF
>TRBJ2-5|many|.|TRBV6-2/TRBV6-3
TGTGCCAGCAGAAATGGCTTGACAGACCAAGAGACCCAGTACTTC
CASRNGLTDQETQYF
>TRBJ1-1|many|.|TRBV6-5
TGTGCCAGCAGTTACGAGATTAACACTGAAGCTTTCTTT
CASSYEINTEAFF
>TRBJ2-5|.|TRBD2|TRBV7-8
TGTGCCAGCAGCTTAGGAACTAGCGCAGAGACCCAGTACTTC
CASSLGTSAETQYF
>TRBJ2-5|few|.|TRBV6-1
TGTGCCAGCAGTGAAGCATTGGGACCTTGGGAGACCCAGTACTTC
CASSEALGPWETQYF
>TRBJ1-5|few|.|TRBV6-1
TGTGCCAGCAGAGAACAGGGTAGTCTACAGCCCCAGCATTTT
CASREQGSLQPQHF
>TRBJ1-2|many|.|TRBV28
TGTGCCAGCACGACGGGGCACAACTATGGCTACACCTTC
CASTTGHNYGYTF
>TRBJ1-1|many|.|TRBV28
TGTGCCAGCAAAGCGAACACTGAAGCTTTCTTT
CASKANTEAFF
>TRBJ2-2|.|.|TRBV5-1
TGCGCCAGCAGCATCCTACAGGAGGCCGGGGAGCTGTTTTTT
CASSILQEAGELFF
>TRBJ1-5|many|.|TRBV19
TGTGCCAGTAGTATGAAAGGGGGGGCTGGCAATCAGCCCCAGCATTTT
CASSMKGGAGNQPQHF
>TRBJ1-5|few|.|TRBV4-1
TGCGCCAGCAGCCAAGACTCGGTCAACTATCAGCCCCAGCATTTT
CASSQDSVNYQPQHF
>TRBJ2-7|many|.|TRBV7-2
TGTGCCAGCCACGTGGGGGGCGGGGGCCTTGGAGAGCAGTACTTC
CASHVGGGGLGEQYF
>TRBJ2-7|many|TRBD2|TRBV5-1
TGCGCCAGCAGCTTGGTCGCTAGCGGGAGTAACGGCTACGAGCAGTACTTC
CASSLVASGSNGYEQYF
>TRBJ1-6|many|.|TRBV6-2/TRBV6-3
TGTGCCAGCAAAGACAGTCTTAATTCACCCCTCCACTTT
CASKDSLNSPLHF
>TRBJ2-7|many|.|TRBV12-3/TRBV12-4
TGTGCCAGCTCCCCCCAAGGGGGTGGGTACGAGCAGTACTTC
CASSPQGGGYEQYF
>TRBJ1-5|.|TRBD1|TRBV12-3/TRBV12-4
TGTGCCAGCAGTTTAGCGCGGGGGGACAGGGGACAGCCCCAGCATTTT
CASSLARGDRGQPQHF
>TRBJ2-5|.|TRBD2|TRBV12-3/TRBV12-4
TGTGCCAGCAGTTTGGCGGGGGGCGGCAGAGAGACCCAGTACTTC
CASSLAGGGRETQYF
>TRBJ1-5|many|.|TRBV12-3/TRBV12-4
TGTGCCAGCAGCCCCGACAGAGGGCCGCCCCAGCATTTT
CASSPDRGPPQHF
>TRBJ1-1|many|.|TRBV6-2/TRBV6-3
TGTGCCAGCGACGGTGGCACTGAAGCTTTCTTT
CASDGGTEAFF
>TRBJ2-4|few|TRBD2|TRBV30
TGTGCCTGGAGCGCCGGACTAGCGAACATTCAGTACTTC
CAWSAGLANIQYF
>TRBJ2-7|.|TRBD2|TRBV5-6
TGTGCCAGCAGCCCCTACGTGGGCGGGAGGGCCTACGAGCAGTACTTC
CASSPYVGGRAYEQYF